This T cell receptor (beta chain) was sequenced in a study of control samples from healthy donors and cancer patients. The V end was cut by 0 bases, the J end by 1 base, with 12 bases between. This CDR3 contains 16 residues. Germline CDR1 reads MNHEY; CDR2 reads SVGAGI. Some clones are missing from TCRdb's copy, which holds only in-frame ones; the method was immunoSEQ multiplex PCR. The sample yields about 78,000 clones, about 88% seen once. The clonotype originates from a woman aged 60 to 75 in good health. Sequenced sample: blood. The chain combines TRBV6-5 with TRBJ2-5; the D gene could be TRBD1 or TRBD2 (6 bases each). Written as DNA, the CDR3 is TGTGCCAGCAGTTACTCGAAGGGGGGACCCCAAGAGACCCAGTACTTC. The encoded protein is CASSYSKGGPQETQYF.